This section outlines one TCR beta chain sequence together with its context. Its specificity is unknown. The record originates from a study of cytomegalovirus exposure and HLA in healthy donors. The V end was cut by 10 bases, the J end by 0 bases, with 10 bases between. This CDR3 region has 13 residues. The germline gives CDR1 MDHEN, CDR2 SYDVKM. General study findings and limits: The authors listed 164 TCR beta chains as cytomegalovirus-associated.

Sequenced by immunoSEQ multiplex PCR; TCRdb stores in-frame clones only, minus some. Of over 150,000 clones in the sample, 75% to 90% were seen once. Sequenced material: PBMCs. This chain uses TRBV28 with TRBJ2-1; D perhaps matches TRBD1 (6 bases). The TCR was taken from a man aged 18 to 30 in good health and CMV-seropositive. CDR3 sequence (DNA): TGTGCCACAGGGGCGAGCTCCTACAATGAGCAGTTCTTC. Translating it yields CATGASSYNEQFF.